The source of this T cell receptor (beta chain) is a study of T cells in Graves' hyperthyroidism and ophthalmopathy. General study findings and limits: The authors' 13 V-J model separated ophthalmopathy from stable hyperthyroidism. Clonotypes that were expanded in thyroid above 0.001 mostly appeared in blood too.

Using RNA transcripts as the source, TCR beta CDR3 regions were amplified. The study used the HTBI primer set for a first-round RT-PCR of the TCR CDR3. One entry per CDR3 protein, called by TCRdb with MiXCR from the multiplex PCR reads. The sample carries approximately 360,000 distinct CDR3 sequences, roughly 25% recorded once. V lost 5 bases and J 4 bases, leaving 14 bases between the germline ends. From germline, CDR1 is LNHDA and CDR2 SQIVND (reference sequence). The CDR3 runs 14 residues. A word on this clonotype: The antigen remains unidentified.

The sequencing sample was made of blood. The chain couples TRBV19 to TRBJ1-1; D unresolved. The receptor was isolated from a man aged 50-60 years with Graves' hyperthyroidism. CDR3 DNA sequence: TGTGCCAGTAGTTCGGACTCTCCTGGCACTGAAGCTTTCTTT. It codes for CASSSDSPGTEAFF.